What follows are 21 T cell receptor beta chains derived from one specimen sequenced in a study of T-cell memory formation after mild COVID-19. TCRdb independently ran MiXCR on the 5' RACE reads; one entry per CDR3 protein. Seen here are about 290,000 distinct CDR3 sequences, around 15% observed once, and the top ten hold 22%. What was sequenced was PBMCs or a T cell subset sorted from them (not recorded which). These receptors came from a young man who had mild COVID-19 (a few samples of this study predate the infection). Cell type and time point are not known.

This clonotype was counted many times. Written as DNA, the CDR3 is TGTGCCATCTCCAAGGGCCCGGCCATCGGTTCACCCCTCCACTTT. It codes for CAISKGPAIGSPLHF. The V and J genes are TRBV10-3 and TRBJ1-6; D is ambiguous. CDR3 length: 15 amino acids. CDR1 is ENHRY, CDR2 SYGVKD, per germline. Trimming pared 8 bases from V and 9 bases from J, leaving 20 bases between.

Notes on this clonotype: This may arise from a read error, as a much more abundant clone is one base away. This chain joins TRBV7-2 and TRBJ1-6; D call uncertain. The CDR3 extends over 15 amino acids. Germline values: CDR1 SGHTA, CDR2 FQGNSA. The V end lost 1 base, the J end lost 10 bases, and 14 bases lay between the germline ends. The CDR3: CASSLGCEGGSPLHF. DNA of the CDR3: TGTGCCAGCAGCTTAGGGTGCGAAGGCGGCTCACCCCTCCACTTT.

The V and J genes are TRBV7-2 and TRBJ2-1; tentative D call: TRBD1 (5 bases). Germline V CDR1 and CDR2: SGHTA, FQGNSA. Trimming stripped 5 bases from V and 6 bases from J, with 14 bases between. The CDR3 has 14 amino acids. The CDR3 spells CASSRIQGSNEQFF. DNA for the CDR3: TGTGCCAGCAGCCGCATTCAGGGTTCCAATGAGCAGTTCTTC.

The V call is TRBV11-2, the J call TRBJ2-1, with no clear D. Germline-derived CDR1 and CDR2 are SGHAT and FQNNGV. The CDR3 length is 11 residues. V dropped 5 bases and J dropped 12 bases, with 11 bases sitting between them. The CDR3 nucleotides are TGTGCCAGCAGCCGGATATTCGGGCAGTTCTTC. Translating gives CASSRIFGQFF.

This clonotype was observed a handful of times. This chain connects TRBV6-2 or TRBV6-3 to TRBJ1-1, with D possibly being TRBD1 (6 bases). Trimming stripped 2 bases from V and 1 base from J, with 14 bases between. The CDR3 length is 16 residues. The germline gives CDR1 MNHEY, CDR2 SVGEGT. The CDR3 sequence is CASSYGLDSTNTEAFF. The DNA for the CDR3 is TGTGCCAGCAGTTACGGGCTGGACAGTACGAACACTGAAGCTTTCTTT.

This clonotype was seen repeatedly, ten times or more. V gene TRBV4-3 combines with J gene TRBJ2-1; TRBD1 agrees at 9 bases. The CDR3 totals 15 residues. Germline CDR1 is LGHNA and CDR2 is YSLEER. V shed 0 bases and J 5 bases; nucleotides not matched to a gene: 2. Here the CDR3 DNA reads TGCGCCAGCAGCCAAGATTACAGGGGGCACAATGAGCAGTTCTTC. Translation: CASSQDYRGHNEQFF.

The sample holds a few counts of this clonotype. V usage is TRBV4-1 and J usage is TRBJ2-1; 7 bases agree with TRBD1. Germline V gives CDR1 MGHRA, CDR2 YSYEKL. This CDR3 has 14 amino acids. The junction had 9 bases not matched to a gene; V was cut back by 4 bases and J by 9 bases. CDR3 coding DNA: TGCGCCAGCAGCCTCTGGACAGGAGAGGGTGAGCAGTTCTTC. Residues: CASSLWTGEGEQFF.

The chain uses TRBV4-3 and TRBJ2-3; D gene uncertain. Germline CDR1 reads LGHNA; CDR2 reads YSLEER. This CDR3 has 15 amino acids. Trimming took 2 bases from V and 5 from J, leaving 14 bases between them. The CDR3 nucleotides are TGCGCCAGCAGCCAAAATCCTCGATCGGGAGATACGCAGTATTTT. It specifies CASSQNPRSGDTQYF.

CDR3 in amino acids: CSALQPHHTEAFF. In DNA, the CDR3 is TGCAGTGCTCTACAACCACACCACACTGAAGCTTTCTTT. The J gene is TRBJ1-1, the V gene TRBV20-1, with D unclear. The V and J ends lost 5 bases and 3 bases respectively, with 13 bases between them. The germline V gene encodes CDR1 DFQATT and CDR2 SNEGSKA (reference sequence). The CDR3 length is 13 residues.

The chain employs TRBV14 and TRBJ2-3; 11 positions agree with TRBD2. Germline CDR1 SGHDN, CDR2 FVKESK. The V gene end was trimmed by 0 bases and the J gene end by 5 bases; junction bases not matched to a gene: 4. The CDR3 is made up of 16 amino acids. The CDR3 region has the DNA TGTGCCAGCAGCCAAGACCTAGCGGGGGGTCGAGATACGCAGTATTTT. It is translated as CASSQDLAGGRDTQYF.

This clonotype was seen once. The genes are TRBV12-3 or TRBV12-4 and TRBJ1-2; D uncertain. The CDR3 extends over 17 amino acids. The V end was cut by 7 bases, the J end by 2 bases, with 23 bases between. For the CDR3, the DNA is TGTGCCAGCAACCCTCCCCGGTCAGTTCTGTTAAACTATGGCTACACCTTC. Amino acid sequence: CASNPPRSVLLNYGYTF.

This clonotype has more than one count but fewer than ten. This chain's CDR3 is CASSYVRGELPGELFF. CDR3 nucleotides: TGTGCCAGCAGTTACGTACGGGGAGAACTCCCGGGGGAGCTGTTTTTT. The V and J genes are TRBV6-2 or TRBV6-3 and TRBJ2-2, with D possibly being TRBD2 (5 bases). CDR1 and CDR2 (germline): MNHEY, SVGEGT. There are 16 residues in the CDR3. V shed 2 bases and J shed 8 bases, with 18 bases lying between them.

This clonotype was observed a few times. The CDR3 DNA sequence: TGCAGTGCTAGGAGGGACCCGGGGAGCAATCAGCCCCAGCATTTT. It translates to CSARRDPGSNQPQHF. The gene calls are TRBV20-1 and TRBJ1-5; TRBD1 is a possible D gene (5 bases). Germline V gene data show CDR1 as DFQATT and CDR2 as SNEGSKA (reference sequence). CDR3 length equals 15 residues. Trimming removed 3 bases at V and 1 base at J, with 13 bases between.

The genes are TRBV6-6 and TRBJ2-3; D unclear. The CDR3 covers 12 residues. Germline CDR1 reads MNHNY; CDR2 reads SVGAGI (reference sequence). Trimming cost V 4 bases and J 6 bases, with 8 bases left between them. CDR3 sequence: CASSWGSDTQYF. The CDR3 DNA reads TGTGCCAGCAGTTGGGGATCGGATACGCAGTATTTT.

The genes are TRBV20-1 and TRBJ1-2; D is possibly TRBD1 (6 bases). CDR3 length: 14 amino acids. CDR1 and CDR2 from the germline V gene are DFQATT and SNEGSKA (reference sequence). Trimming shortened V by 0 bases and J by 5 bases, and 13 bases separated the two germline ends. The CDR3 spells CSARERTVSYGYTF. CDR3 nucleotides: TGCAGTGCTAGAGAACGGACAGTTAGTTATGGCTACACCTTC.

V is TRBV5-1 and J is TRBJ2-1; 8 nucleotides match TRBD1. V was pared by 4 bases and J by 6 bases, with 12 bases of the junction left unmatched. The CDR3 has 16 amino acids. Germline V gene sequence: CDR1 SGHRS, CDR2 YFSETQ. CDR3 protein: CASSPPRDRRTNEQFF. The CDR3 region has the DNA TGCGCCAGCAGCCCTCCCAGGGACAGGAGGACCAATGAGCAGTTCTTC.

This clonotype was detected only a few times. The chain carries TRBV4-3 and TRBJ2-1, with D hard to call. The germline CDR1 and CDR2 sequences are LGHNA and YSLEER. This CDR3 is built from 16 residues. V lost 3 bases, J lost 9 bases, and 21 bases lay in between. This CDR3 is CASSQWVGSLIGEQFF. The CDR3 region has the DNA TGCGCCAGCAGCCAGTGGGTGGGGTCCTTGATTGGTGAGCAGTTCTTC.

The sample holds a few counts of this clonotype. The chain combines TRBV7-6 with TRBJ1-5; D is uncertain. Trimming took off 1 base at V and 9 bases at J, with 10 bases between the two ends. This CDR3 is built from 13 residues. The germline V gene encodes CDR1 SGHVS and CDR2 FNYEAQ. The CDR3 protein is CASSLGPIWPQHF. CDR3 sequence (DNA): TGTGCCAGCAGCTTAGGACCGATTTGGCCCCAGCATTTT.

The CDR3 is CSVDRSGSYNEQFF. CDR3 coding DNA: TGCAGCGTTGACCGTAGCGGGTCCTACAATGAGCAGTTCTTC. The rearrangement joins TRBV29-1 to TRBJ2-1; 7 nucleotides align to TRBD2. V trimming: 3 bases; J trimming: 1 base; junction bases outside the gene matches: 3. The CDR3 is 14 residues long. CDR1 and CDR2 from the germline V gene are SQVTM and ANQGSEA.

This rearrangement joins TRBV4-1 to TRBJ1-1; possibly TRBD1 for D (6 bases). CDR3 length: 14 residues. Trimming shortened V by 3 bases and J by 1 base, and 9 bases separated the two germline ends. Germline values: CDR1 MGHRA, CDR2 YSYEKL. CDR3 coding DNA: TGCGCCAGCAGCCACTTACAGGGGAACACTGAAGCTTTCTTT. Protein product: CASSHLQGNTEAFF.

This clonotype was seen only a few times. The chain employs TRBV4-1 and TRBJ2-3, with 7 nucleotides matching TRBD2. The CDR3 totals 17 residues. From germline, CDR1 is MGHRA and CDR2 YSYEKL. Trimming at V came to 3 bases and at J to 5 bases, leaving 14 bases not matched to a gene. In DNA, the CDR3 is TGCGCCAGCAGCCAGAGCGGGAACACGGCTTTAGGAGATACGCAGTATTTT. Residues: CASSQSGNTALGDTQYF.